Listed below are T cell receptor beta chains from one sample, sequenced in a study of vaccination and CD4 T cells after COVID-19. Their antigen targets remain unknown. TCRdb itself ran the PCR reads through MiXCR, one entry per CDR3 protein. The data show approximately 10,000 distinct CDR3 sequences, with 58% seen just once and more than 25% held by the top ten. The sequenced sample was CD4+ T cells from blood, cultured in vitro. These receptors originate from a human donor who had recovered from COVID-19. Both conserved end residues are part of each CDR3. D genes are given only for firm matches. Some rows mark clone size as missing; the rest say once, few, many or name a class of expanded clone.

v_call	j_call	d_call	clone_size	cdr3_nt	cdr3_aa
TRBV4-2	TRBJ2-7	.	.	TGTGCCAGCAGCCAGGCGGTAAGCGCGTACGAGCAGTACTTC	CASSQAVSAYEQYF
TRBV11-2	TRBJ2-7	TRBD1	.	TGTGCCAGCGGGACAGGGGGGCCCTACGAGCAGTACTTC	CASGTGGPYEQYF
TRBV10-3	TRBJ2-1	TRBD1	few	TGTGCCATCAGCCTGAACCCCTCCGGGACAGGTAACAATGAGCAGTTCTTC	CAISLNPSGTGNNEQFF
TRBV6-5	TRBJ2-7	.	few	TGTGCCAGCAGTTACGGCTCAGGGCCTGGCGAGCAGTACTTC	CASSYGSGPGEQYF
TRBV14	TRBJ2-5	TRBD2	.	TGTGCCAGCAGCCAACGCGCTAGCGGACGATCCCAAGAGACCCAGTACTTC	CASSQRASGRSQETQYF
TRBV6-2/TRBV6-3	TRBJ2-7	.	.	TGTGCCAGCACCCCCCGGGAGACATGGTACGAGCAGTACTTC	CASTPRETWYEQYF
TRBV5-4	TRBJ2-7	TRBD1	.	TGTGCCAGCAGCTTGGCGGCGGCCGGGACAGGGGGCTACGAGCAGTACTTC	CASSLAAAGTGGYEQYF
TRBV20-1	TRBJ1-1	.	.	TGCAGTGCTAGAACGCCTCCGAACACTGAAGCTTTCTTT	CSARTPPNTEAFF
TRBV6-1	TRBJ2-2	.	.	TGTGCCAGCGGGGGTCGCGGCTCGAACACCGGGGAGCTGTTTTTT	CASGGRGSNTGELFF
TRBV3-1	TRBJ2-1	.	.	TGTGCCAGCAGCCAAGAAAGAGCTGAGGGCCATGAGCAGTTCTTC	CASSQERAEGHEQFF
TRBV4-1	TRBJ1-1	TRBD1	.	TGCGCCAGCAGCCAAGACCCCGCCCGACAGGGGAGGGGGACTGAAGCTTTCTTT	CASSQDPARQGRGTEAFF
TRBV6-2/TRBV6-3	TRBJ1-5	.	.	TGTGCCAGCAATGGGGGGACGAAGGATCAGCCCCAGCATTTT	CASNGGTKDQPQHF
TRBV6-5	TRBJ1-5	.	few	TGTGCCAGCAGTTTGAAGGGGAATCAGCCCCAGCATTTT	CASSLKGNQPQHF
TRBV6-1	TRBJ1-1	.	few	TGTGCCAGCAGTGAAAGGAGACTGAACACTGAAGCTTTCTTT	CASSERRLNTEAFF
TRBV28	TRBJ1-1	TRBD1	once	TGTGCCAGCATTGGTACAGGGGACACTGAAGCTTTCTTT	CASIGTGDTEAFF
TRBV24-1	TRBJ2-3	.	few	TGTGCCACCAGTGATCCTTCCACAGATACGCAGTATTTT	CATSDPSTDTQYF
TRBV19	TRBJ1-5	.	.	TGTGCCAGTAGTAGCGGCGCAAATCAGCCCCAGCATTTT	CASSSGANQPQHF
TRBV2	TRBJ1-5	.	medium-sized	TGTGCCAGCTCGGACAGCGTCCCCAATCAGCCCCAGCATTTT	CASSDSVPNQPQHF
TRBV7-3	TRBJ2-1	TRBD2	.	TGTGCCAGCAGCACTAGCGGGGGATACAATGAGCAGTTCTTC	CASSTSGGYNEQFF
TRBV7-2	TRBJ2-7	TRBD2	.	TGTGTCAGCAGCCTAACTAGCGGGGGGCCTACTTCCTACGAGCAGTACTTC	CVSSLTSGGPTSYEQYF
TRBV6-1	TRBJ1-1	TRBD1	large	TGTGCCAGCAGTCACCGACAGGGAATGAGGAACACTGAAGCTTTCTTT	CASSHRQGMRNTEAFF
TRBV11-1	TRBJ1-1	.	.	TGTGCCAGCAGTGCACAGGGAAAGTCTGAAGCTTTCTTT	CASSAQGKSEAFF
TRBV7-6	TRBJ1-3	.	.	TGTGCCAGCAGCCCCGGTCCGGGCTTCTCTGGAAACACCATATATTTT	CASSPGPGFSGNTIYF
TRBV27	TRBJ1-1	TRBD1	few	TGTGCCAGCAGTTTAGCCCCGGACAGGTGGGGGGGGACTGAAGCTTTCTTT	CASSLAPDRWGGTEAFF
TRBV2	TRBJ1-1	TRBD1	.	TGTGCCAGCAGCATAAGGGGGCGACAGGTACCAGCTTTCTTT	CASSIRGRQVPAFF
TRBV7-3	TRBJ2-2	TRBD2	.	TGTGCCAGCAGCGCCGCGGGGGGCTGGAACACCGGGGAGCTGTTTTTT	CASSAAGGWNTGELFF
TRBV2	TRBJ2-5	.	.	TGTGCCAGCAGTGTTCGGGCGGACCCCTGGTGGACCCAGTACTTC	CASSVRADPWWTQYF
TRBV5-3	TRBJ1-6	.	.	TGTGCCAGCAGCTTGTTGACAGAGTCTTCACCCCTCCACTTT	CASSLLTESSPLHF
TRBV10-1	TRBJ1-2	.	.	TGCGCCAGCAGTGACTCACCCTATGGCTACACCTTC	CASSDSPYGYTF
TRBV27	TRBJ1-3	.	.	TGTGCCAGCAGTTTATTGGCTGGAAACACCATATATTTT	CASSLLAGNTIYF
TRBV7-6	TRBJ1-1	.	.	TGTGCCAGCAGCTTGGAGGGGGATGGCACTGAAGCTTTCTTT	CASSLEGDGTEAFF
TRBV18	TRBJ1-5	.	.	TGTGCCGGCTCACCAATTTCAGACCAGCCCCAGCATTTT	CAGSPISDQPQHF
TRBV6-5	TRBJ1-6	.	few	TGTGCCAGCAGTTACTCAGAGGTTTATAATTCACCCCTCCACTTT	CASSYSEVYNSPLHF
TRBV19	TRBJ2-6	.	.	TGTGCCAGTAGTCCACCGGACGGGAACTCTGGGGCCAACGTCCTGACTTTC	CASSPPDGNSGANVLTF
TRBV11-3	TRBJ1-6	.	.	TGTGCCAGCAGCCGTACCTTCGCCTCACCCCTCCACTTT	CASSRTFASPLHF
TRBV18	TRBJ1-1	.	few	TGTGCCAGCTCAACTAGAAACACTGAAGCTTTCTTT	CASSTRNTEAFF
TRBV7-2	TRBJ1-5	TRBD1	.	TGTGCCAGCAGCTCCAGGGGGGGTGGGAGCAATCAGCCCCAGCATTTT	CASSSRGGGSNQPQHF
TRBV27	TRBJ2-3	TRBD2	.	TGTGCCAGCAGTCCCAGACTAGCGGGAGCAGATACGCAGTATTTT	CASSPRLAGADTQYF
TRBV7-3	TRBJ1-1	.	.	TGTGCCAGCAGCTTGGGGAGGTGGAGGCCGAACACTGAAGCTTTCTTT	CASSLGRWRPNTEAFF
TRBV5-4	TRBJ1-2	.	.	TGTGCCAGCAGCTCAACAGGGTTTCGAGGCTACACCTTC	CASSSTGFRGYTF
TRBV6-1	TRBJ1-5	.	few	TGTGCCAGCAGTGAATTAATGGGAGTAGTTCAAGCCCAGCATTTT	CASSELMGVVQAQHF